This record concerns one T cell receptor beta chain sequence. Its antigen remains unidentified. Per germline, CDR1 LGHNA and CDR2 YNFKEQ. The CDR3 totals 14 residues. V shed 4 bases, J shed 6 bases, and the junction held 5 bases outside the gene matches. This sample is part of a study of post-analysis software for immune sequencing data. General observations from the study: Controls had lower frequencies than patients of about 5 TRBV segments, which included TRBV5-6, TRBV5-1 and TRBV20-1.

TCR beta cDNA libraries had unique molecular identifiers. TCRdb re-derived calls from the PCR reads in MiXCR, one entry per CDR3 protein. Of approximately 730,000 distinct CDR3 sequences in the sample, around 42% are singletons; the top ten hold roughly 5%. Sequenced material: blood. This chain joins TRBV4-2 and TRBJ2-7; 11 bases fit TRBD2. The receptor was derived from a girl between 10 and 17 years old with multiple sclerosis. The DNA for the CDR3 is TGTGCCAGCAGCCTGCCCGGGACTAGCGGCGAGCAGTACTTC. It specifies CASSLPGTSGEQYF.